This T cell receptor (beta chain) was recorded in a study of tissue T cells after allogeneic stem cell transplantation. V lost 7 bases to trimming and J lost 1 base; unmatched junction nucleotides: 9. The germline gives CDR1 ENHRY, CDR2 SYGVKD. CDR3 length: 15 residues. This clone was recorded only once. Its antigen is as yet unknown. Overall study results and limits: Only a limited share of tissue TCRs appeared in blood or spleen. TCR repertoires tracked anatomic similarity, regardless of disease or transplant status.

Survey-depth TCRbeta CDR3 sequencing reported V/J genes and productive frequencies. Sequencing used immunoSEQ multiplex PCR; TCRdb keeps in-frame clones, though not all of them. The sample consists of under 2,500 clones, around 74% of them appearing once. The receptor's source is a male patient aged 35 to 70 with steroid-refractory graft-versus-host disease after an allogeneic stem cell transplant. Some T cells may trace back to the graft donor. The chain combines TRBV10-3 with TRBJ1-1, with 7 bases aligning to TRBD1. The sample in question was ileal tissue, obtained at autopsy. CDR3 DNA: TGTGCCATCACCGCACAGGGGTCCCAGAACACTGAAGCTTTCTTT. It yields the protein CAITAQGSQNTEAFF.